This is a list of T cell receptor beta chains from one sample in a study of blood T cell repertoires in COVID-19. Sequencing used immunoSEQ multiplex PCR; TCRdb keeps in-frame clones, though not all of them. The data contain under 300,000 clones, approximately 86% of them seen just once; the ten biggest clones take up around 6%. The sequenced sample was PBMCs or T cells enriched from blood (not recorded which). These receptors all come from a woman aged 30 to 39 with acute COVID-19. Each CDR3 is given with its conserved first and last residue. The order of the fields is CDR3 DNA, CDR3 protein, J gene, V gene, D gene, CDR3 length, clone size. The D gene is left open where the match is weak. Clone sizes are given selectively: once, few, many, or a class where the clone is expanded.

cdr3_nt: TGTGCCAGCAGCCAAGCTTGGTCAGCGACGTCGGGGGAGCTGTTTTTT
cdr3_aa: CASSQAWSATSGELFF
j_call: TRBJ2-2
v_call: TRBV3-1/TRBV3-2
d_call: NA
cdr3_length: 16
clone_size: NA

cdr3_nt: TGTGCCAGCAGAGACCCCGGGACAGGGGACTACGAGCAGTACTTC
cdr3_aa: CASRDPGTGDYEQYF
j_call: TRBJ2-7
v_call: TRBV6-5
d_call: TRBD1
cdr3_length: 15
clone_size: NA

cdr3_nt: TGCGCCAGCAGCCCCACAGGGGCCAAAGCTTTCTTT
cdr3_aa: CASSPTGAKAFF
j_call: TRBJ1-1
v_call: TRBV4-1
d_call: TRBD1
cdr3_length: 12
clone_size: NA

cdr3_nt: TGTGCCAGTAGTTCCCGATACGAGCGGGCTAGCACAGATACGCAGTATTTT
cdr3_aa: CASSSRYERASTDTQYF
j_call: TRBJ2-3
v_call: TRBV19
d_call: NA
cdr3_length: 17
clone_size: NA

cdr3_nt: TGTGCCACCACCCTCGGAGTCGGGCAGCCCCAGCATTTT
cdr3_aa: CATTLGVGQPQHF
j_call: TRBJ1-5
v_call: TRBV15
d_call: NA
cdr3_length: 13
clone_size: NA

cdr3_nt: TGTGCCAGCAGCTTAACTCCGACAGGGCACTATGGCTACACCTTC
cdr3_aa: CASSLTPTGHYGYTF
j_call: TRBJ1-2
v_call: TRBV7-3
d_call: TRBD1
cdr3_length: 15
clone_size: once

cdr3_nt: TGTGCCAGCAGTCCGCACAGGGGGCTCGGAAACACCATATATTTT
cdr3_aa: CASSPHRGLGNTIYF
j_call: TRBJ1-3
v_call: TRBV28
d_call: TRBD1
cdr3_length: 15
clone_size: NA

cdr3_nt: TGTGCCAGCAGCTTACAACAGGGAGGGGGTAATGAAAAACTGTTTTTT
cdr3_aa: CASSLQQGGGNEKLFF
j_call: TRBJ1-4
v_call: TRBV5-6
d_call: NA
cdr3_length: 16
clone_size: NA

cdr3_nt: TGTGCCAGCCTACCCTACGGAGGGTGGGACACTGAAGCTTTCTTT
cdr3_aa: CASLPYGGWDTEAFF
j_call: TRBJ1-1
v_call: TRBV28
d_call: NA
cdr3_length: 15
clone_size: NA

cdr3_nt: TGTGCCAGCAGCTTCGGTGGGAACACTGAAGCTTTCTTT
cdr3_aa: CASSFGGNTEAFF
j_call: TRBJ1-1
v_call: TRBV7-3
d_call: NA
cdr3_length: 13
clone_size: NA

cdr3_nt: TGCGCCAGCAGCCAAGGAGAAGCGGGAAATGAAAAACTGTTTTTT
cdr3_aa: CASSQGEAGNEKLFF
j_call: TRBJ1-4
v_call: TRBV4-1
d_call: NA
cdr3_length: 15
clone_size: NA

cdr3_nt: TGCGCCAGCAGTCGGCGAGGAGATCAGCCCCAGCATTTT
cdr3_aa: CASSRRGDQPQHF
j_call: TRBJ1-5
v_call: TRBV23-1
d_call: NA
cdr3_length: 13
clone_size: NA

cdr3_nt: TGTGCCAGCCCCACAGGAGTGAACACTGAAGCTTTCTTT
cdr3_aa: CASPTGVNTEAFF
j_call: TRBJ1-1
v_call: TRBV2
d_call: NA
cdr3_length: 13
clone_size: NA

cdr3_nt: TGTGCCATCAGGGACAGCTCTGGAAACACCATATATTTT
cdr3_aa: CAIRDSSGNTIYF
j_call: TRBJ1-3
v_call: TRBV10-3
d_call: NA
cdr3_length: 13
clone_size: once